This TCR beta chain was identified during a study of CD8 T cells in Susac syndrome. Germline values: CDR1 SEHNR, CDR2 FQNEAQ (reference sequence). The J segment lost 4 bases and the V segment lost 1 base, leaving 6 bases of the junction unmatched. The CDR3 has 15 residues. The RNA, 0.5 to 1 ug, was put through reverse transcription using random hexamers. One entry per CDR3 protein, called by TCRdb with MiXCR from the immunoSEQ multiplex PCR reads. The top ten hold 0.41% of the sample, which has roughly 50,000 distinct CDR3 sequences, 80% to 95% seen once. This clonotype was seen a single time. Sequences were obtained from CD8+ T cells from PBMCs. This receptor was taken from a human donor in good health. The chain employs TRBV7-9 and TRBJ1-2; 7 bases are shared with TRBD1. CDR3 sequence (DNA): TGTGCCAGCAGCTTAGGTACAGGGGTAAGCTATGGCTACACCTTC. Protein: CASSLGTGVSYGYTF. Drawing the rest from reference TRBV7-9 and TRBJ1-2, the complete variable domain is DTGVSQNPRHKITKRGQNVTFRCDPISEHNRLYWYRQTLGQGPEFLTYFQNEAQLEKSRLLSDRFSAERPKGSFSTLEIQRTEQGDSAMYLCASSLGTGVSYGYTFGSGTRLTVV.